Reported below is one TCR beta chain. PCR involved 60 Vbeta and 13 Jbeta primers. Assay: immunoSEQ multiplex PCR; the TCRdb copy retains only in-frame clones and omits some. This table holds roughly 150,000 clones, 60% to 80% found once. The data are from a study of cytomegalovirus exposure and HLA in healthy donors. This CDR3 is 12 amino acids long. From germline, CDR1 is SNHLY and CDR2 FYNNEI. Trimming removed 6 bases from V and 8 bases from J; junction bases left unmatched: 4. This TCR derives from a woman in her thirties or forties in good health and CMV-seronegative. The sequencing input was PBMCs. This chain connects TRBV2 to TRBJ2-7, with TRBD2 matching 10 bases. This CDR3 is CASRASGSQQYF. DNA for the CDR3: TGTGCCAGCAGAGCTAGCGGGAGTCAGCAGTACTTC.